This T cell receptor beta chain was sequenced for a study of shared clonotypes between healthy human individuals. Study-wide context: Three CD4 naive, three CD4 memory, two CD8 naive and one CD8 memory plate were used per donor. General study results and limits: It was expected that sequencing depth would affect clonotype sharing among donors.

The V end lost 5 bases, the J end lost 10 bases, and 17 bases lay between the germline ends. CDR1 and CDR2 from the germline V gene are MNHEY and SMNVEV (reference sequence). The CDR3 sequence is 13 residues long. Repertoires were generated with immunoSEQ multiplex PCR, while TCRdb's copy carries only in-frame clones and drops some. This table holds approximately 2.1 million clones, more than 85% found once. To note about this clone: No antigen is known for it.

V and J are TRBV27 and TRBJ1-1, with D perhaps matching TRBD1 (6 bases). Source material: naive CD4+ T cells from PBMCs. Subset indicated: CD45RA+ positively selected. The sequence was obtained from a man aged 18 to 30 in good health. Some clones in this sample may be carry-over from other donors' samples. CDR3 bases: TGTGCCAGCAGTGTAACCAGGGGACTGCCAGCTTTCTTT. This translates into CASSVTRGLPAFF.